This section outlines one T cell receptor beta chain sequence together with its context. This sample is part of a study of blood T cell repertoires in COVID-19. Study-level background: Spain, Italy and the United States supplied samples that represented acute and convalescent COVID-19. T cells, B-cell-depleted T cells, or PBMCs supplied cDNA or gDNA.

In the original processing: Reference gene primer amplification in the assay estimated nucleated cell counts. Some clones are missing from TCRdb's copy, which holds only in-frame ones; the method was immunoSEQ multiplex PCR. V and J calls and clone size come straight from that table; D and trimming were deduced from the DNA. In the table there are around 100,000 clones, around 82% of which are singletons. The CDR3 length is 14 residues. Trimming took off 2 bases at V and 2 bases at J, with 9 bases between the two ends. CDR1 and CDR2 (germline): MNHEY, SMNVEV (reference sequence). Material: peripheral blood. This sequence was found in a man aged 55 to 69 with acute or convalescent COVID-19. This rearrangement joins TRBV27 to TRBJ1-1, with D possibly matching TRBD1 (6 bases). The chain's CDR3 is CASSLVGGNTEAFF. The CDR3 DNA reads TGTGCCAGCAGTTTAGTTGGGGGCAACACTGAAGCTTTCTTT.